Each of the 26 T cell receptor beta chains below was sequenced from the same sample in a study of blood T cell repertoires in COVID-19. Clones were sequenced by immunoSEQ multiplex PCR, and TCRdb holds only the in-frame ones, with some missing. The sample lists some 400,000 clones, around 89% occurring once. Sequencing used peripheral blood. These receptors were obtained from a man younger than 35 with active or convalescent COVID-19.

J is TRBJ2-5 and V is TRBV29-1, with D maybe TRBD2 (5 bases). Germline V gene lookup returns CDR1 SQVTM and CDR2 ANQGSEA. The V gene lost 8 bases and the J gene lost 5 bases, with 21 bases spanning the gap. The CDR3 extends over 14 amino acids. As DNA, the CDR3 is TGCAGCTCAGGTGGCAGAGGGCTTCGGGAGACCCAGTACTTC. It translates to CSSGGRGLRETQYF.

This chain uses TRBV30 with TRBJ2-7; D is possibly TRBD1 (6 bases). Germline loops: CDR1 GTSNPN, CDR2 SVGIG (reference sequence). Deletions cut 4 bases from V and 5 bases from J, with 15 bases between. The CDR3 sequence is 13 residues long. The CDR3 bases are TGTGCCTGGATAAGGGACAATCTGGACGAGCAGTACTTC. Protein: CAWIRDNLDEQYF.

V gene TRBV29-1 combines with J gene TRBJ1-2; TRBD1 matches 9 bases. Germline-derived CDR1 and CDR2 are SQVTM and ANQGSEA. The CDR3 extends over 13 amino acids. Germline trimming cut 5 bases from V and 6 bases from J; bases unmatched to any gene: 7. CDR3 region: CSVQGQGDDGYTF. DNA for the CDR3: TGCAGCGTTCAGGGACAGGGAGACGATGGCTACACCTTC.

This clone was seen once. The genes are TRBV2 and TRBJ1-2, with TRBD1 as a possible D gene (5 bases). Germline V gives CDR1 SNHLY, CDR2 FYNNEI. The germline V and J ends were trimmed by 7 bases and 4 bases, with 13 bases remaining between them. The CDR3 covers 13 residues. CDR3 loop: CASKSGEAYGYTF. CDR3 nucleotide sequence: TGTGCCAGCAAGTCGGGGGAGGCCTATGGCTACACCTTC.

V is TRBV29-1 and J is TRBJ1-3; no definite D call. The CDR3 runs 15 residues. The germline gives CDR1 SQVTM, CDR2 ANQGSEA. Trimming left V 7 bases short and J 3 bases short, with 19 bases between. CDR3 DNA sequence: TGCAGCGGGCTGATTATAGGGAGGGTTGGAAACACCATATATTTT. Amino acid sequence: CSGLIIGRVGNTIYF. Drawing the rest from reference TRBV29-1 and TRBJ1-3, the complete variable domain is SAVISQKPSRDICQRGTSLTIQCQVDSQVTMMFWYRQQPGQSLTLIATANQGSEATYESGFVIDKFPISRPNLTFSTLTVSNMSPEDSSIYLCSGLIIGRVGNTIYFGEGSWLTVV.

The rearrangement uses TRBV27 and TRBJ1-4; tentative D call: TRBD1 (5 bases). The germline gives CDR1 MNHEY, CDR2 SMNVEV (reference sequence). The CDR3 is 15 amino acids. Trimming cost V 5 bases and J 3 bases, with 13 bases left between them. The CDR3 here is CASSTWTGANEKLFF. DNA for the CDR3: TGTGCCAGCAGTACATGGACGGGGGCTAATGAAAAACTGTTTTTT.

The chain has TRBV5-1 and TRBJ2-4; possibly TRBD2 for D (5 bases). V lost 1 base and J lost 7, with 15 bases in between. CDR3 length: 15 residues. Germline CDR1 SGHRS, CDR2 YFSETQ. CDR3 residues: CASSLSPTGGNIQYF. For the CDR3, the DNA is TGCGCCAGCAGCTTGTCTCCGACGGGCGGGAACATTCAGTACTTC.

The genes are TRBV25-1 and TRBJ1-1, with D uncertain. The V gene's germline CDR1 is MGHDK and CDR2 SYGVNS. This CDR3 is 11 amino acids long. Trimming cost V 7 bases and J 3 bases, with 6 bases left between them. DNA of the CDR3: TGTGCCAGCAACCGGGACACTGAAGCTTTCTTT. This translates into CASNRDTEAFF.

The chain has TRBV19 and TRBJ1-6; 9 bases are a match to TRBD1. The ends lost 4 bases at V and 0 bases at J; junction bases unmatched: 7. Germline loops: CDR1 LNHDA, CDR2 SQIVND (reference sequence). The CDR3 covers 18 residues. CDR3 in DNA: TGTGCCAGTAGTAACCAAGGACAGGGGAGCTCCTATAATTCACCCCTCCACTTT. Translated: CASSNQGQGSSYNSPLHF.

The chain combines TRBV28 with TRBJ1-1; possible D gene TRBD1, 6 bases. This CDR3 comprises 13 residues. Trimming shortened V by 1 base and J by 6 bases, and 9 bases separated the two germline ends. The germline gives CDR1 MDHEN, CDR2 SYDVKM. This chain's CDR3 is CASSLSKGAEAFF. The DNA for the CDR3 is TGTGCCAGCAGTTTATCCAAGGGGGCTGAAGCTTTCTTT.

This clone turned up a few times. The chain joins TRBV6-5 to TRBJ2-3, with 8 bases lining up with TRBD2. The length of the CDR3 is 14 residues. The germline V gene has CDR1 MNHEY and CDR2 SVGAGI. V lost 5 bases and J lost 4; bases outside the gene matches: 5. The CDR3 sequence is CASSRGRSADTQYF. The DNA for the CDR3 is TGTGCCAGCAGTCGCGGGAGGAGCGCAGATACGCAGTATTTT.

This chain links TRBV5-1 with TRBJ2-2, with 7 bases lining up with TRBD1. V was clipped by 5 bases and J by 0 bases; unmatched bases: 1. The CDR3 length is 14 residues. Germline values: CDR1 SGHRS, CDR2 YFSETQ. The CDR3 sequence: CASRGQANTGELFF. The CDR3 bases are TGCGCCAGCAGAGGACAGGCGAACACCGGGGAGCTGTTTTTT.

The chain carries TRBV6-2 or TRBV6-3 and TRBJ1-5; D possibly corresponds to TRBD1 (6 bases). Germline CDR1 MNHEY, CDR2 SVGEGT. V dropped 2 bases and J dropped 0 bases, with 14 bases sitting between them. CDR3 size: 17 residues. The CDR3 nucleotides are TGTGCCAGCAGTTACACGACGGACAGCAATAGCAATCAGCCCCAGCATTTT. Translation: CASSYTTDSNSNQPQHF.

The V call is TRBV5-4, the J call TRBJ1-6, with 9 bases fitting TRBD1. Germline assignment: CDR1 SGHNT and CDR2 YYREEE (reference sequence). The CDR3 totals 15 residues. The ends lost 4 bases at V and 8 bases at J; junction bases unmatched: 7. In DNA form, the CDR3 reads TGTGCCAGCAGCGCGGGACAGGGAGTCGATTCACCCCTCCACTTT. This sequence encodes CASSAGQGVDSPLHF.

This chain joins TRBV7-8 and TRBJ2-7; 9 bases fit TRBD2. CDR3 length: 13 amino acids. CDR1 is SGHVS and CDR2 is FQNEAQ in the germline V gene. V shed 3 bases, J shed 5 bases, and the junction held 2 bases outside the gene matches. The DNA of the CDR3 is TGTGCCAGCAGCTTCTGGACTAGCGACGAGCAGTACTTC. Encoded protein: CASSFWTSDEQYF.

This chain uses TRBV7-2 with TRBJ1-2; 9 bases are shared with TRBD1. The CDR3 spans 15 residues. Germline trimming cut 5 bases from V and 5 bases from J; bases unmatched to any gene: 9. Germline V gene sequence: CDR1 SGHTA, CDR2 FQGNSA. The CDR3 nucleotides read TGTGCCAGCAGCCCCGCCCGGGGACAGGGTTATGGCTACACCTTC. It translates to CASSPARGQGYGYTF.

The CDR3 region is CASLAGGRGTQYF. The CDR3 region has the DNA TGTGCCAGCCTAGCGGGGGGGCGAGGTACGCAGTATTTT. The gene calls are TRBV6-5 and TRBJ2-3, with 12 bases that match TRBD2. There are 13 residues in the CDR3. The J segment lost 8 bases and the V segment lost 8 bases, leaving 5 bases of the junction unmatched. The germline V gene encodes CDR1 MNHEY and CDR2 SVGAGI.

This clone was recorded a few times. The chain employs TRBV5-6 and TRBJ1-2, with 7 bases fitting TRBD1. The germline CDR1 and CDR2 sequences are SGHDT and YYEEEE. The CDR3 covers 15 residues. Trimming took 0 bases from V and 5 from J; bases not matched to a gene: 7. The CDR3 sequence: CASSLVGTDLYGYTF. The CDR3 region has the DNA TGTGCCAGCAGCTTGGTAGGGACAGATTTATATGGCTACACCTTC.

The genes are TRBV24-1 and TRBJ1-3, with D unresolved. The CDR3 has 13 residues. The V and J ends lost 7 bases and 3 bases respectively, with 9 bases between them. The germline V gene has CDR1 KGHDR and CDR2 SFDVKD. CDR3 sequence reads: CATRDNGGNTIYF. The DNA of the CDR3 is TGTGCCACCAGAGATAACGGTGGAAACACCATATATTTT.

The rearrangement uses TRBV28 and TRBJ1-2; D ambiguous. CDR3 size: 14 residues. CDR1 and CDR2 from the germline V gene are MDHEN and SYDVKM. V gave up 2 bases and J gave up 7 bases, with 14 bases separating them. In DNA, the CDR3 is TGTGCCAGCAGTTTAGGAGGCAATGTGCCTGGCTACACCTTC. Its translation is CASSLGGNVPGYTF.

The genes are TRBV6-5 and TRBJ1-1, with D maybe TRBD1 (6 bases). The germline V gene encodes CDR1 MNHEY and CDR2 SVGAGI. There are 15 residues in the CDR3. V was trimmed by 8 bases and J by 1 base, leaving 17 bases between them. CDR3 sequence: CASLNSRGANTEAFF. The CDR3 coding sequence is TGTGCCAGCCTTAATTCGCGGGGGGCGAACACTGAAGCTTTCTTT.

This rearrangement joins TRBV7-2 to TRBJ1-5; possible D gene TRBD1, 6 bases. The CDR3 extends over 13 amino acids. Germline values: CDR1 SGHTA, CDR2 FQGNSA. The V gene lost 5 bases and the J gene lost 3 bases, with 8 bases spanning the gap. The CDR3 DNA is TGTGCCAGCAGCGGACAGCCCAATCAGCCCCAGCATTTT. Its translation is CASSGQPNQPQHF.

Here the CDR3 DNA reads TGTGCCAGCAGCTTGGTTCTTGGACAGGGAGAGACCCAGTACTTC. Translated: CASSLVLGQGETQYF. The J gene is TRBJ2-5, the V gene TRBV5-4; 8 positions agree with TRBD1. The CDR3 spans 15 residues. Germline assignment: CDR1 SGHNT and CDR2 YYREEE (reference sequence). The trim removed 0 bases at V and 4 bases at J, leaving 5 bases unmatched.

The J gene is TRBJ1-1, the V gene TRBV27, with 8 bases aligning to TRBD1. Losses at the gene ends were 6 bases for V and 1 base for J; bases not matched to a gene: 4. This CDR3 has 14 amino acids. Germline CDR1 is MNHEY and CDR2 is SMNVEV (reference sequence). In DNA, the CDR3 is TGTGCCAGCAGAGGACAGGGATGGAACACTGAAGCTTTCTTT. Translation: CASRGQGWNTEAFF.

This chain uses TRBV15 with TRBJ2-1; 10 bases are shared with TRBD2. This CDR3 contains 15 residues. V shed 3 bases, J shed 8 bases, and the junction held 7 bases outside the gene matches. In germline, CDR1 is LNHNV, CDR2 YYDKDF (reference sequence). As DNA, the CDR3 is TGTGCCACCAGCAGGAGGCTAGCGGGGGTCGATGAGCAGTTCTTC. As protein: CATSRRLAGVDEQFF.

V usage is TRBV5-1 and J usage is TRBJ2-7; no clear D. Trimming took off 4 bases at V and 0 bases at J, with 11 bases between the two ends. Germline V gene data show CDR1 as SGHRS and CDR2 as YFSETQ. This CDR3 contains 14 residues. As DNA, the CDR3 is TGCGCCAGCAGCCAAACAGTTGACTCCTACGAGCAGTACTTC. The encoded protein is CASSQTVDSYEQYF.